This T cell receptor (beta chain) is drawn from a study of PD-1 and CTLA-4 blockade in melanoma (dated by TCRdb to about 2021). At the level of the whole study: The study compared how PD-1 blockade and CTLA-4 blockade affected the melanoma-reactive CD8 T cell response in patients with melanoma.

Reading from cysteine to phenylalanine, the CDR3 counts 15 amino acids. Solely the CDR3 DNA is kept, with 45 bases framed from the first base. The germline V gene specifies SGHRS as CDR1 and YFSETQ as CDR2. Germline trimming: 4 bases from V, 3 bases from J; junction bases outside gene matches: 5. The library relied on the immunoSEQ multiplex PCR assay. What TCRdb holds here is the immuneACCESS table cut down to in-frame rearrangements. Part of the clones is not present; checked against another copy, under half of the missing clones reflect an unresolved V gene, and the others are unexplained. In this sample the table shows 32,000 or so clones, 85% to 90% of which occur a single time. The top ten clonotypes cover around 7.8% of the sample. Concerning this clone itself: Its specific antigen is unknown. Per-base qualities were not stored, and no clone one base away is much larger.

The sequence was collected from a human donor with melanoma. The chain is assembled from TRBV5-1 and TRBJ2-1; 9 nucleotides in the junction match TRBD2. The sample in question was CD8+ T cells from peripheral blood, obtained before anti-PD-1 treatment. The DNA reads as follows: TGCGCCAGCAGCGTCCTAGCGGGATTCTACAATGAGCAGTTCTTC. The encoded protein is CASSVLAGFYNEQFF.